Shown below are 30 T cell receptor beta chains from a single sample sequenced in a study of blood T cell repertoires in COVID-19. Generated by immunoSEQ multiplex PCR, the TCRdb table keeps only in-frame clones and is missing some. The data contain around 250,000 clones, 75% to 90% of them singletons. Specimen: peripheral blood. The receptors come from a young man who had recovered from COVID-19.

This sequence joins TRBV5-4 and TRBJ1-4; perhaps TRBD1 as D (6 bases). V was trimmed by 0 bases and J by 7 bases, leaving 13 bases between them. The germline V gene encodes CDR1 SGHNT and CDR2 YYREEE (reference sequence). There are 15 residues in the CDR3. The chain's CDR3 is CASSLERGAGEKLFF. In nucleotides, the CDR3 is TGTGCCAGCAGCTTGGAGCGGGGGGCGGGTGAAAAACTGTTTTTT.

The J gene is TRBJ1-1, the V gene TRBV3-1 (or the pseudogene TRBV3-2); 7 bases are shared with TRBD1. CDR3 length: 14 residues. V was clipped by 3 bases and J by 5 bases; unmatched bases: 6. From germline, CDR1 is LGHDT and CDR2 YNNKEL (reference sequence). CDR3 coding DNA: TGTGCCAGCAGCCAGAGGGGGCGGGTTACTGAAGCTTTCTTT. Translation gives CASSQRGRVTEAFF.

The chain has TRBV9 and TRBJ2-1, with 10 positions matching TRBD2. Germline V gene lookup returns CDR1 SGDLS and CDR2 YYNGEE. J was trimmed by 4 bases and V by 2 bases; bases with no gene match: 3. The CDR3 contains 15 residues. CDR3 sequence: CASSVTSGVYNEQFF. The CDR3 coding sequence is TGTGCCAGCAGCGTTACTAGCGGGGTATACAATGAGCAGTTCTTC.

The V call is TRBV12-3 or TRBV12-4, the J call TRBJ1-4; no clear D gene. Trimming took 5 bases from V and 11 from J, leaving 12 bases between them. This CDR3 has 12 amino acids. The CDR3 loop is CASSNSERKLFF. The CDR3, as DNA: TGTGCCAGCAGTAATTCAGAACGCAAACTGTTTTTT.

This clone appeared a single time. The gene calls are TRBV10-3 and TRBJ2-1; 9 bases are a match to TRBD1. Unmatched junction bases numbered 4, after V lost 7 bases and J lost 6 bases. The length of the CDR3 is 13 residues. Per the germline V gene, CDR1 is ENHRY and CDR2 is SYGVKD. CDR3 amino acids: CAITRDRANEQFF. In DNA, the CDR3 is TGTGCCATCACCCGGGACAGGGCCAATGAGCAGTTCTTC.

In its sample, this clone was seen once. In DNA form, the CDR3 reads TGTGCCAGCAGCCCGGATATTGGGCAGAAGAATTCACCCCTCCACTTT. Amino acids: CASSPDIGQKNSPLHF. The chain couples TRBV3-1 (or the pseudogene TRBV3-2) to TRBJ1-6, with D unclear. The CDR3 extends over 16 amino acids. CDR1 and CDR2 from the germline V gene are LGHDT and YNNKEL (reference sequence). Between the trimmed V and J ends, which lost 4 bases and 7 bases, there was a span of 17 bases.

The CDR3 reads CASSSHRGQSTDTQYF. Written as DNA, the CDR3 is TGTGCCAGCAGCTCGCACAGGGGGCAAAGCACAGATACGCAGTATTTT. The rearrangement uses TRBV7-8 and TRBJ2-3, with 9 bases that match TRBD1. J gave up 0 bases and V 4 bases, and 5 bases lay outside the gene matches. The CDR3 is 16 residues long. Germline CDR1 and CDR2: SGHVS and FQNEAQ.

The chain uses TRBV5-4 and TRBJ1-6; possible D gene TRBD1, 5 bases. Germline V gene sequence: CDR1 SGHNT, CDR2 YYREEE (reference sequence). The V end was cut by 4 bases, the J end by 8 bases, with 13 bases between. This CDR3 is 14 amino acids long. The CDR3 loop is CASSRGTEYSPLHF. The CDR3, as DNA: TGTGCCAGCAGCCGCGGGACGGAATATTCACCCCTCCACTTT.

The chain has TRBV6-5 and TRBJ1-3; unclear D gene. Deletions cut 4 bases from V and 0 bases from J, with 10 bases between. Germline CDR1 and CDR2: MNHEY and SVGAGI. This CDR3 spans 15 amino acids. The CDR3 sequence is CASSSQAGSGNTIYF. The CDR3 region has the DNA TGTGCCAGCAGTTCCCAGGCAGGCTCTGGAAACACCATATATTTT.

The CDR3 bases are TGTGCCACGGGACAGGGGGCTTACGAGCAGTACTTC. It codes for CATGQGAYEQYF. The chain employs TRBV27 and TRBJ2-7; TRBD1 agrees at 12 bases. V shed 10 bases, J shed 4 bases, and the junction held 2 bases outside the gene matches. The length of the CDR3 is 12 residues. Germline lookup yields CDR1 MNHEY and CDR2 SMNVEV (reference sequence).

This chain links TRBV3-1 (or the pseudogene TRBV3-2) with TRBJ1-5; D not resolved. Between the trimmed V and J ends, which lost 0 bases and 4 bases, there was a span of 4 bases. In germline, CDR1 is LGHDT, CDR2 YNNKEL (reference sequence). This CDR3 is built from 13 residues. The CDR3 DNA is TGTGCCAGCAGCCAAGATCAGAATCAGCCCCAGCATTTT. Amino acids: CASSQDQNQPQHF.

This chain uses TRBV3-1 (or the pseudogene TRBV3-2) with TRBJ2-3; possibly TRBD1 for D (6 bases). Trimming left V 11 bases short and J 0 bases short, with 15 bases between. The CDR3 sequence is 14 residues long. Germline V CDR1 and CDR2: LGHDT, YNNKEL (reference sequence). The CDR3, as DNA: TGTGCCGCCCGCAGGGGCGGAAGCACAGATACGCAGTATTTT. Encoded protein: CAARRGGSTDTQYF.

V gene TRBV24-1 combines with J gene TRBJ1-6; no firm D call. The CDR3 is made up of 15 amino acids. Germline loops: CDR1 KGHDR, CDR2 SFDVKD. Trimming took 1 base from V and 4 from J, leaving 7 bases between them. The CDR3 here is CATSDLRGYNSPLHF. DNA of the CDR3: TGTGCCACCAGTGATTTACGGGGTTATAATTCACCCCTCCACTTT.

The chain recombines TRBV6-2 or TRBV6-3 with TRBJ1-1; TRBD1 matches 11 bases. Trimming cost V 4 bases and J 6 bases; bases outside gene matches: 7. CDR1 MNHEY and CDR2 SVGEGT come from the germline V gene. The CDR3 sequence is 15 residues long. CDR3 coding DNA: TGTGCCAGCAGTTTCCCGGGACAGGGGGGGCCTGAAGCTTTCTTT. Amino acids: CASSFPGQGGPEAFF.

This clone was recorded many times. For the CDR3, the DNA is TGTGCCAGCAGTTACGGCGGGAGCGGAAGCAATCAGCCCCAGCATTTT. This codes for CASSYGGSGSNQPQHF. The chain joins TRBV6-6 to TRBJ1-5; no firm D call. Trimming removed 2 bases at V and 1 base at J, with 12 bases between. Germline assignment: CDR1 MNHNY and CDR2 SVGAGI (reference sequence). The CDR3 runs 16 residues.

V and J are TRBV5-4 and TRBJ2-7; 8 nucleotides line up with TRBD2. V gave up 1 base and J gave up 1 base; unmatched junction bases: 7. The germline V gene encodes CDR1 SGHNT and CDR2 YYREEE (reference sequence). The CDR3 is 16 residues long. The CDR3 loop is CASSLMGAGVSYEQYF. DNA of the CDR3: TGTGCCAGCAGCTTGATGGGAGCGGGGGTGTCCTACGAGCAGTACTTC.

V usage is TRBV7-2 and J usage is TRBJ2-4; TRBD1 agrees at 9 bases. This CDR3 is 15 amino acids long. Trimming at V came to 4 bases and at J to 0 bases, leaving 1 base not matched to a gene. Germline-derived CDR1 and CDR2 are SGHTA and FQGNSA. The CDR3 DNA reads TGTGCCAGCAGCTCGGACAGGGGAGCCAAAAACATTCAGTACTTC. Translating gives CASSSDRGAKNIQYF.

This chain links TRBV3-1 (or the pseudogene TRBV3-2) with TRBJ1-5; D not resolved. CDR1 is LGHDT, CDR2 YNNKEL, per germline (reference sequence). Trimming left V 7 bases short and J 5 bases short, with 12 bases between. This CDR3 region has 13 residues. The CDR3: CASTNPSDQPQHF. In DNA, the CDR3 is TGTGCCAGCACCAACCCGAGTGATCAGCCCCAGCATTTT.

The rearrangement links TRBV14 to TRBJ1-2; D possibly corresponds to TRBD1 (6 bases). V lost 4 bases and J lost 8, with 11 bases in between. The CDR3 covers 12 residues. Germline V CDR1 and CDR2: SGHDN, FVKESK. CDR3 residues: CASSLQGTGYTF. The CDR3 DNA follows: TGTGCCAGCAGCCTACAGGGAACAGGCTACACCTTC.

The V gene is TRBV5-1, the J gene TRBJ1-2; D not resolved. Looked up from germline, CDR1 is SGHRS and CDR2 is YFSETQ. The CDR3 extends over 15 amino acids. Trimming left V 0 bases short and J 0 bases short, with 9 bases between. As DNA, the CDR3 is TGCGCCAGCAGCTTGGATGCCCTAGCTAACTATGGCTACACCTTC. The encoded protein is CASSLDALANYGYTF.

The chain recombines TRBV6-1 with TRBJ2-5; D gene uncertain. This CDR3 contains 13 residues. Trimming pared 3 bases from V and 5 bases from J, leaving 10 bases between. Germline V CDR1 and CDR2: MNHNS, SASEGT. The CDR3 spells CASSDTPRETQYF. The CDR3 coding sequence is TGTGCCAGCAGTGACACCCCACGGGAGACCCAGTACTTC.

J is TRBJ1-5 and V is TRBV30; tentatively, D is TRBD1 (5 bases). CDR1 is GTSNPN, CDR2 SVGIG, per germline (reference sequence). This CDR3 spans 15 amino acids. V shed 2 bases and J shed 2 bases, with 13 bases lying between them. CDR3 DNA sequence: TGTGCCTGGAGTCTGCGGGACTACCGCAATCAGCCCCAGCATTTT. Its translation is CAWSLRDYRNQPQHF. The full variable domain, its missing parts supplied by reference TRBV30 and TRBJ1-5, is SQTIHQWPATLVQPVGSPLSLECTVEGTSNPNLYWYRQAAGRGLQLLFYSVGIGQISSEVPQNLSASRPQDRQFILSSKKLLLSDSGFYLCAWSLRDYRNQPQHFGDGTRLSIL.

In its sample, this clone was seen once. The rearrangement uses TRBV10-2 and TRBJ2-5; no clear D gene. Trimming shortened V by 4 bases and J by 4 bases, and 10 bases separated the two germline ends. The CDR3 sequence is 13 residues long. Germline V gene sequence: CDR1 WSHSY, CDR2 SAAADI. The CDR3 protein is CASSVRVGETQYF. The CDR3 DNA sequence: TGCGCCAGCAGTGTGAGAGTCGGAGAGACCCAGTACTTC.

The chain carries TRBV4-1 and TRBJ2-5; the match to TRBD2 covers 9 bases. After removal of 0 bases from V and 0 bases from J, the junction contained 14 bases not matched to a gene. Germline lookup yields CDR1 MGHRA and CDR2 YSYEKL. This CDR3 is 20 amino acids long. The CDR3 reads CASSQDPLSGGILNQETQYF. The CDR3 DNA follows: TGCGCCAGCAGCCAAGATCCTTTAAGCGGGGGGATCCTCAACCAAGAGACCCAGTACTTC.

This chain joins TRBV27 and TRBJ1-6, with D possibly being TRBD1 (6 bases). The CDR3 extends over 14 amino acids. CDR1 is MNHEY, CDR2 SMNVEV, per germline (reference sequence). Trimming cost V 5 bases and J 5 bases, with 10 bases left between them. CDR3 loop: CASSPQGDNSPLHF. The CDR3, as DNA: TGTGCCAGCAGTCCACAGGGTGATAATTCACCCCTCCACTTT.

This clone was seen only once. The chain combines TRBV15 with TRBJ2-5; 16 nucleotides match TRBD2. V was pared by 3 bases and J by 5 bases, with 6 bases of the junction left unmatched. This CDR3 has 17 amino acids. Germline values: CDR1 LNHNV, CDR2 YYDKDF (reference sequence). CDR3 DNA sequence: TGTGCCACCAGCAGGGAGGCGGGACTAGCGGGGGGGGAGACCCAGTACTTC. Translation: CATSREAGLAGGETQYF.

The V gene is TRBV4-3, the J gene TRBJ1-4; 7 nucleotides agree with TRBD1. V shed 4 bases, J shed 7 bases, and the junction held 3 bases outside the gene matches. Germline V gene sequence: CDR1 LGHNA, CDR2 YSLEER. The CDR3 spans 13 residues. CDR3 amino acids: CASSPGTVEKLFF. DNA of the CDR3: TGCGCCAGCAGCCCTGGGACAGTTGAAAAACTGTTTTTT.

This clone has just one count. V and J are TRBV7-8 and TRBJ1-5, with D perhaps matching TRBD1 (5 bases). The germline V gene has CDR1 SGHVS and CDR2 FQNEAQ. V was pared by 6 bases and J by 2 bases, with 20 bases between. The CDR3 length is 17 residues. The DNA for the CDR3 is TGTGCCAGCAGTCCTTTGGGGGGTTATGTTGGCAATCAGCCCCAGCATTTT. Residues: CASSPLGGYVGNQPQHF.

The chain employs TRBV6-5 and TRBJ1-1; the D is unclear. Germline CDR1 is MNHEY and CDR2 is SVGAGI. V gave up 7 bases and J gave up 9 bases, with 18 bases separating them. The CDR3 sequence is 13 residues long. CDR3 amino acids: CASTIGRTGQAFF. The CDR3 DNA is TGTGCCAGCACTATAGGAAGGACTGGCCAAGCTTTCTTT.

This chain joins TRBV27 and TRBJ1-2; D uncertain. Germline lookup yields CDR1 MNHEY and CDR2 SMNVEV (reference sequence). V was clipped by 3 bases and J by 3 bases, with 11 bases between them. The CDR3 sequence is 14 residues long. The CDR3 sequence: CASSLRVGDYGYTF. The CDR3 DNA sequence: TGTGCCAGCAGTTTGCGGGTCGGGGACTATGGCTACACCTTC.